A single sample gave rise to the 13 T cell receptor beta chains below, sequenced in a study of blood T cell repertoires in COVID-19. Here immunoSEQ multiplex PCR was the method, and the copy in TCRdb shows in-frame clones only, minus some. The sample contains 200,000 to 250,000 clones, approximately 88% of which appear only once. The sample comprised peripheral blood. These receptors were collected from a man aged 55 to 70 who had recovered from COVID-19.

DNA for the CDR3: TGTGCCAGTAGAGAGAGGGTGGGCCGCTATAGCAATCAGCCCCAGCATTTT. It specifies CASRERVGRYSNQPQHF. V and J are TRBV19 and TRBJ1-5; D is unclear. The CDR3 has 17 residues. Germline V gene sequence: CDR1 LNHDA, CDR2 SQIVND (reference sequence). The V end was cut by 6 bases, the J end by 0 bases, with 18 bases between.

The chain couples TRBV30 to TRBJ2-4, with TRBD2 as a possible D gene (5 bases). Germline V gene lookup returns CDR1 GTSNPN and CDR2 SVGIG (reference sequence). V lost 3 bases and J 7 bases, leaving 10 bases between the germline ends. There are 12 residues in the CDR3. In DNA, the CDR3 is TGTGCCTGGAGGGGGAGTACGAACATTCAGTACTTC. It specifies CAWRGSTNIQYF.

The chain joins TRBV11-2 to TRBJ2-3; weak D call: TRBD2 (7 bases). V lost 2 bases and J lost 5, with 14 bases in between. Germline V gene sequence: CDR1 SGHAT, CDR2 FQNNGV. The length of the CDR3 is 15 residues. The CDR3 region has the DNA TGTGCCAGCAGCTTAAGGGGGAGGGTGGGAGATACGCAGTATTTT. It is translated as CASSLRGRVGDTQYF.

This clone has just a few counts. In DNA, the CDR3 is TGTGCCAGCAACCCCCGGGGGGGACTCGGCTACACCTTC. Translated, it gives CASNPRGGLGYTF. This chain uses TRBV6-5 with TRBJ1-2, with D perhaps TRBD1 (5 bases). There are 13 residues in the CDR3. Germline V CDR1 and CDR2: MNHEY, SVGAGI. Deletions cut 7 bases from V and 8 bases from J, with 17 bases between.

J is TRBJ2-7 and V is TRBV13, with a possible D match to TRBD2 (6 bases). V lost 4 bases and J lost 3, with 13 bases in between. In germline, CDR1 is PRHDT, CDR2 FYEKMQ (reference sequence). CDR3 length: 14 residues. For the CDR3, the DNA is TGTGCCAGCAGCTCCTCTCGGGGGAACTACGAGCAGTACTTC. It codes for CASSSSRGNYEQYF.

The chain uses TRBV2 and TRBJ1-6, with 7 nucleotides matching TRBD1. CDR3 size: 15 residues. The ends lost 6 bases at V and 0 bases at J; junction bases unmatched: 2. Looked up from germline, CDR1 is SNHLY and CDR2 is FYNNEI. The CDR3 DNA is TGTGCCAGCAGACAGGGGAGCTCCTATAATTCACCCCTCCACTTT. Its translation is CASRQGSSYNSPLHF.

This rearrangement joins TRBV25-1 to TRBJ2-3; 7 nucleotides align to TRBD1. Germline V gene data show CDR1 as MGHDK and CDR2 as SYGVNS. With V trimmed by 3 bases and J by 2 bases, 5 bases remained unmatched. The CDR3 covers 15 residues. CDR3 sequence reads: CASSEDRKTTDTQYF. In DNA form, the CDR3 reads TGTGCCAGCAGTGAGGACAGGAAGACCACAGATACGCAGTATTTT.

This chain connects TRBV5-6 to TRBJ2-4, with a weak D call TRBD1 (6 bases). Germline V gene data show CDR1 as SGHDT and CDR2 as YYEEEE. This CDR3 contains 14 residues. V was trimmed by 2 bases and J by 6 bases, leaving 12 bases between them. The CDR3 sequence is CASSFTDSGNIQYF. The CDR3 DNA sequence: TGTGCCAGCAGCTTTACGGACAGCGGAAACATTCAGTACTTC.

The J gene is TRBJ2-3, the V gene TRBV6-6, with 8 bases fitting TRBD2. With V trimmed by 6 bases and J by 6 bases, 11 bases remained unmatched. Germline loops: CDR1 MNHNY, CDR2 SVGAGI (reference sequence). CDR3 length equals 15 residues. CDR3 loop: CASRTTSGGRDTQYF. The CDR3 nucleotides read TGTGCCAGCAGAACCACTAGCGGTGGGCGGGATACGCAGTATTTT.

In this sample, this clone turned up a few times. The CDR3 protein is CASSPLAGSYEQYF. Written as DNA, the CDR3 is TGTGCCAGCAGCCCCTTGGCAGGATCCTACGAGCAGTACTTC. The V and J genes are TRBV7-9 and TRBJ2-7; D unclear. Trimming stripped 5 bases from V and 1 base from J, with 12 bases between. The CDR3 runs to 14 residues. Germline lookup yields CDR1 SEHNR and CDR2 FQNEAQ (reference sequence).

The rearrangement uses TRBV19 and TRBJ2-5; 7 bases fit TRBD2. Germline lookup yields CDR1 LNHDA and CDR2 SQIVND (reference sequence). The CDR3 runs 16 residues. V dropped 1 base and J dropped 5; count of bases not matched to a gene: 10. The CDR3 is CASSIGGVLGGETQYF. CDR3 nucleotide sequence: TGTGCCAGTAGTATAGGCGGGGTCCTGGGAGGGGAGACCCAGTACTTC.

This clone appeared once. The CDR3 nucleotides read TGCGCCAGCAGCCAAGATCGCGACGGGAGAAGAGCCAAGTTCTTC. Its protein is CASSQDRDGRRAKFF. The chain is built from TRBV4-3 and TRBJ2-1, with D perhaps matching TRBD2 (6 bases). V was cut by 0 bases and J by 14 bases, with 20 bases left in between. The CDR3 length is 15 residues. Per germline, CDR1 LGHNA and CDR2 YSLEER.

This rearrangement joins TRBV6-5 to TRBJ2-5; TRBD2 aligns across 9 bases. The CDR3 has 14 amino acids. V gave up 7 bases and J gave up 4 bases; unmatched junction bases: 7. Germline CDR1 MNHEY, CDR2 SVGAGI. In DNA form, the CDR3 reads TGTGCCAGCACTCCCGCGGGGGGGGGAGAGACCCAGTACTTC. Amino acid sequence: CASTPAGGGETQYF.